These T cell receptor beta chains were read from a single sample in a study of blood T cells in healthy people across ages. In TCRdb, the 5' RACE reads were re-called with MiXCR into one record per CDR3 protein. Of 700,000 or so distinct CDR3 sequences in the sample, about 20% were seen once. The specimen was blood. Source of these receptors: a man between 65 and 85 years old in good health. CDR3s include the opening cysteine and the closing phenylalanine or tryptophan. Each record gives: D gene, J gene, V gene, clone size, CDR3 DNA, CDR3 protein. The D gene is left open where the match is weak. Not every row has a clone size; where given, it reads once, few, many or a size class.

D gene: .; J gene: TRBJ2-1; V gene: TRBV3-1; clone size: few; CDR3 DNA: TGTGCCAGCAGCCAAGATGTATACCGCACACTGTTCTTC; CDR3 protein: CASSQDVYRTLFF
D gene: .; J gene: TRBJ2-6; V gene: TRBV29-1; clone size: few; CDR3 DNA: TGCAGCGCCATGACAGACCTCTGGGCCAACGTCCTGACTTTC; CDR3 protein: CSAMTDLWANVLTF
D gene: .; J gene: TRBJ2-3; V gene: TRBV7-9; clone size: few; CDR3 DNA: TGTGCCAGCAGCCTACACAGGGAGGATACGCAGTATTTT; CDR3 protein: CASSLHREDTQYF
D gene: .; J gene: TRBJ1-5; V gene: TRBV7-6; clone size: .; CDR3 DNA: TGTGCCAGCAGCCCGACGACGGGTCAGCCCCAGCATTTT; CDR3 protein: CASSPTTGQPQHF
D gene: .; J gene: TRBJ2-7; V gene: TRBV28; clone size: .; CDR3 DNA: TGTGCCAGCAGTTTGTCTGTCAGCGAGCAGTACTTC; CDR3 protein: CASSLSVSEQYF
D gene: .; J gene: TRBJ2-1; V gene: TRBV27; clone size: .; CDR3 DNA: TGTGCCAGCAGTTCGGACAGGCGGGGTGAGCAGTTCTTC; CDR3 protein: CASSSDRRGEQFF
D gene: .; J gene: TRBJ2-4; V gene: TRBV6-5; clone size: .; CDR3 DNA: TGTGCCAGCAGTTACTCGTGGATGGAACAGCCCAAAAACATTCAGTGCTTC; CDR3 protein: CASSYSWMEQPKNIQCF
D gene: .; J gene: TRBJ2-1; V gene: TRBV2; clone size: once; CDR3 DNA: TGTGCCAGCACTGGCGCTACAGGGAACTACAATGAGCAGTTCTTC; CDR3 protein: CASTGATGNYNEQFF
D gene: .; J gene: TRBJ2-3; V gene: TRBV29-1; clone size: .; CDR3 DNA: TGCAGTGTCCGACAGTCCACAGATACGCAGTATTTT; CDR3 protein: CSVRQSTDTQYF
D gene: .; J gene: TRBJ2-2; V gene: TRBV24-1; clone size: .; CDR3 DNA: TGTGCCACCAGTGACCGTCGGGGGAGAGGAATCGGGGAGCTGTTTTTT; CDR3 protein: CATSDRRGRGIGELFF
D gene: TRBD2; J gene: TRBJ2-1; V gene: TRBV9; clone size: .; CDR3 DNA: TGTGCCAGCAGCGATCCTAGCGGGGGGGCGCTTGAGCAGTTCTTC; CDR3 protein: CASSDPSGGALEQFF
D gene: TRBD1; J gene: TRBJ2-2; V gene: TRBV4-1; clone size: .; CDR3 DNA: TGCGCCAGCAGCCAAGATGGAAGACAGGGGAGGAACACCGGGGAGCTGTTTTTT; CDR3 protein: CASSQDGRQGRNTGELFF
D gene: .; J gene: TRBJ2-3; V gene: TRBV12-3/TRBV12-4; clone size: .; CDR3 DNA: TGTGCCAGCAGTTTGGCTAGCCAAACAGATACGCAGTATTTT; CDR3 protein: CASSLASQTDTQYF
D gene: .; J gene: TRBJ2-6; V gene: TRBV12-3/TRBV12-4; clone size: many; CDR3 DNA: TGTGCCAGCAGTTTACGGAGCTCTGGGGCCAACGTCCTGACTTTC; CDR3 protein: CASSLRSSGANVLTF
D gene: .; J gene: TRBJ1-4; V gene: TRBV3-1; clone size: .; CDR3 DNA: TGTGCCAGCAGCATCGGGCGGATGGGCGAAAAACTGTTTTTT; CDR3 protein: CASSIGRMGEKLFF
D gene: TRBD1; J gene: TRBJ1-1; V gene: TRBV11-2; clone size: .; CDR3 DNA: TGTGCCAGCAGCTCGACAGGGGGCGTTGTTTCCGCTTTCTTT; CDR3 protein: CASSSTGGVVSAFF
D gene: .; J gene: TRBJ1-2; V gene: TRBV5-1; clone size: many; CDR3 DNA: TGCGCCAGCAGCCCTACAGGACAAGGCTACACCTTC; CDR3 protein: CASSPTGQGYTF
D gene: .; J gene: TRBJ2-4; V gene: TRBV6-6; clone size: few; CDR3 DNA: TGTGCCAGCAGTATACAGGGAGTTGACAAAAACATTCAGTACTTC; CDR3 protein: CASSIQGVDKNIQYF
D gene: .; J gene: TRBJ1-2; V gene: TRBV7-8; clone size: .; CDR3 DNA: TGTGCCAGCGCGGGACTCCAGACCTTTGGCTACACCTTC; CDR3 protein: CASAGLQTFGYTF
D gene: .; J gene: TRBJ2-3; V gene: TRBV20-1; clone size: few; CDR3 DNA: TGCAGTGCTAGAGATTCCAGCACAGATACGCAGTATTTT; CDR3 protein: CSARDSSTDTQYF
D gene: TRBD2; J gene: TRBJ2-5; V gene: TRBV5-1; clone size: few; CDR3 DNA: TGCGCCAGCAGCTCGACTAGCGGGGGGGCCATTGAAGAGACCCAGTACTTC; CDR3 protein: CASSSTSGGAIEETQYF
D gene: TRBD1; J gene: TRBJ2-1; V gene: TRBV5-1; clone size: few; CDR3 DNA: TGCGCCAGCAGCTTACAGGGGAGTGGCTCCTACAATGAGCAGTTCTTC; CDR3 protein: CASSLQGSGSYNEQFF
D gene: .; J gene: TRBJ2-3; V gene: TRBV7-2; clone size: many; CDR3 DNA: TGTGCCAGCAGCTTACTTAGGGGGGGCACAGATACGCAGTATTTT; CDR3 protein: CASSLLRGGTDTQYF
D gene: .; J gene: TRBJ2-1; V gene: TRBV7-2; clone size: .; CDR3 DNA: TGTGCCAGCAGCTTAGTAGGGCAGTTATACAATGAGCAGTTCTTC; CDR3 protein: CASSLVGQLYNEQFF
D gene: TRBD1; J gene: TRBJ2-1; V gene: TRBV12-3/TRBV12-4; clone size: few; CDR3 DNA: TGTGCCAGCAAGATGGGGGACAGATCCTACAATGAGCAGTTCTTC; CDR3 protein: CASKMGDRSYNEQFF
D gene: .; J gene: TRBJ1-2; V gene: TRBV29-1; clone size: few; CDR3 DNA: TGCAGCGTTGACGGGTCAGTAGGCTACACCTTC; CDR3 protein: CSVDGSVGYTF
D gene: TRBD1; J gene: TRBJ1-4; V gene: TRBV7-8; clone size: few; CDR3 DNA: TGTGCCAGCACCCCCGAGACAGGGGGTGAAAAACTGTTTTTT; CDR3 protein: CASTPETGGEKLFF
D gene: TRBD2; J gene: TRBJ2-7; V gene: TRBV7-8; clone size: .; CDR3 DNA: TGTGCCAGCAGCGGGGGACTAGGGTCCTACGAGCAGTACTTC; CDR3 protein: CASSGGLGSYEQYF
D gene: TRBD2; J gene: TRBJ2-3; V gene: TRBV7-2; clone size: few; CDR3 DNA: TGTGCCAGCAGCTTAGCCGGGACTAGCGGGATAGATACGCAGTATTTT; CDR3 protein: CASSLAGTSGIDTQYF
D gene: .; J gene: TRBJ2-3; V gene: TRBV3-1; clone size: few; CDR3 DNA: TGTGCCAGCAGCCAACGACACCGTGGAGCTAGCACAGATACGCAGTATTTT; CDR3 protein: CASSQRHRGASTDTQYF
D gene: .; J gene: TRBJ1-2; V gene: TRBV12-3/TRBV12-4; clone size: .; CDR3 DNA: TGTGCCAGCAGTTCGTTGACAGCTAACTATGGCTACACCTTC; CDR3 protein: CASSSLTANYGYTF
D gene: .; J gene: TRBJ1-5; V gene: TRBV15; clone size: few; CDR3 DNA: TGTGCCACCAGCAGAGATTTCAGTTTCCAGCCCCAGCATTTT; CDR3 protein: CATSRDFSFQPQHF
D gene: .; J gene: TRBJ1-1; V gene: TRBV4-1; clone size: few; CDR3 DNA: TGCGCCAGTGCCATTGGGGGGAACACTGAAGCTTTCTTT; CDR3 protein: CASAIGGNTEAFF
D gene: .; J gene: TRBJ1-2; V gene: TRBV5-1; clone size: .; CDR3 DNA: TGCGCCAGCTCTCGGCCAGGATCCGGGACGGCGTACTATGGCTACACCTTC; CDR3 protein: CASSRPGSGTAYYGYTF
D gene: .; J gene: TRBJ2-1; V gene: TRBV29-1; clone size: many; CDR3 DNA: TGCAGCGTTGAATCCCTTTCCGGGGGGCTCCTCTACAATGAGCAGTTCTTC; CDR3 protein: CSVESLSGGLLYNEQFF
D gene: .; J gene: TRBJ1-5; V gene: TRBV11-2; clone size: few; CDR3 DNA: TGTGCCAGCAGCTTAGTAGGGCATAGCAATCAGCCCCAGCATTTT; CDR3 protein: CASSLVGHSNQPQHF
D gene: TRBD1; J gene: TRBJ2-3; V gene: TRBV12-3/TRBV12-4; clone size: few; CDR3 DNA: TGTGCCAGCAGTCTCGGACAGGGCACCGTGAATTTT; CDR3 protein: CASSLGQGTVNF
D gene: TRBD1; J gene: TRBJ1-2; V gene: TRBV12-3/TRBV12-4; clone size: .; CDR3 DNA: TGTACCAGCAGTTTGGTAGGGGGCGATGGCTACACCTTC; CDR3 protein: CTSSLVGGDGYTF
D gene: TRBD1; J gene: TRBJ2-4; V gene: TRBV6-1; clone size: .; CDR3 DNA: TGTGCCAGCAGTGAGGATCGACAGGGGGCAGGGTATGCCAAAAACATTCAGTACTTC; CDR3 protein: CASSEDRQGAGYAKNIQYF
D gene: TRBD2; J gene: TRBJ2-3; V gene: TRBV7-3; clone size: few; CDR3 DNA: TGTGCCAGCAGCGTCATAGCGGGATGGCTGGGAACAGATACGCAGTATTTT; CDR3 protein: CASSVIAGWLGTDTQYF
D gene: .; J gene: TRBJ2-5; V gene: TRBV18; clone size: .; CDR3 DNA: TGTGCCAGCTCACCCCCTATAGAAGAGACCCAGTACTTC; CDR3 protein: CASSPPIEETQYF
D gene: TRBD1; J gene: TRBJ1-2; V gene: TRBV7-2; clone size: .; CDR3 DNA: TGTGCCAGCAGCTTAATCAACAGGGGAAACTATGGCTACACCTTC; CDR3 protein: CASSLINRGNYGYTF
D gene: TRBD2; J gene: TRBJ2-1; V gene: TRBV7-9; clone size: many; CDR3 DNA: TGTGCCAGCAGCTTCCTAAGAGGACTAGCGGGGAACAATGAGCAGTTCTTC; CDR3 protein: CASSFLRGLAGNNEQFF
D gene: .; J gene: TRBJ2-7; V gene: TRBV12-3/TRBV12-4; clone size: .; CDR3 DNA: TGTGCCAGCAGTTCCTTACCGGGAGCGGACGAGCAGTACTTC; CDR3 protein: CASSSLPGADEQYF